The 25 T cell receptor beta chains below come from one sample, sequenced in a study of blood T cell repertoires in COVID-19. Generated by immunoSEQ multiplex PCR, the TCRdb table keeps only in-frame clones and is missing some. The top ten hold under 14% of the sample, which has about 230,000 clones, around 86% seen once. Sequencing used peripheral blood. All receptors come from a man aged 45-60 years with COVID-19, enrolled during active disease.

The chain combines TRBV29-1 with TRBJ1-4, with D unclear. Germline V gene sequence: CDR1 SQVTM, CDR2 ANQGSEA. This CDR3 is built from 14 residues. The ends were cut back, 2 bases at V and 7 bases at J, with 14 bases in the middle. CDR3 bases: TGCAGCGTTGAATACCACCCAATCAGTGAAAAACTGTTTTTT. Translation gives CSVEYHPISEKLFF.

V usage is TRBV4-1 and J usage is TRBJ2-5; TRBD2 matches 7 bases. Germline loops: CDR1 MGHRA, CDR2 YSYEKL. V lost 0 bases, J lost 5 bases, and 3 bases stayed unmatched. CDR3 length equals 14 residues. CDR3 region: CASSQETSAETQYF. The CDR3 DNA sequence: TGCGCCAGCAGCCAAGAAACTAGCGCCGAGACCCAGTACTTC.

The chain couples TRBV5-5 to TRBJ1-4; D is ambiguous. Germline V CDR1 and CDR2: SGHKS, YYEKEE (reference sequence). The CDR3 consists of 14 residues. V lost 4 bases, J lost 3 bases, and 10 bases lay in between. The CDR3 nucleotides are TGTGCCAGCAGCCTGCTGGCGGCTAATGAAAAACTGTTTTTT. It yields the protein CASSLLAANEKLFF.

The CDR3 here is CASSIDGHPTFSNQPQHF. CDR3 coding DNA: TGTGCCAGTAGTATAGACGGACACCCCACGTTTAGCAATCAGCCCCAGCATTTT. This rearrangement joins TRBV19 to TRBJ1-5; D perhaps matches TRBD1 (5 bases). V shed 0 bases and J shed 0 bases, with 15 bases lying between them. In germline, CDR1 is LNHDA, CDR2 SQIVND (reference sequence). There are 18 residues in the CDR3.

This chain links TRBV6-1 with TRBJ1-6, with D maybe TRBD1 (6 bases). The V gene's germline CDR1 is MNHNS and CDR2 SASEGT. V was clipped by 0 bases and J by 0 bases, with 12 bases between them. This CDR3 has 18 amino acids. CDR3 in amino acids: CASSEAGGGASYNSPLHF. CDR3 sequence (DNA): TGTGCCAGCAGTGAAGCGGGTGGGGGGGCCTCCTATAATTCACCCCTCCACTTT.

The V and J genes are TRBV6-6 and TRBJ1-2, with D tentatively TRBD1 (5 bases). Germline CDR1 MNHNY, CDR2 SVGAGI (reference sequence). CDR3 length equals 14 residues. V was trimmed by 2 bases and J by 1 base, leaving 8 bases between them. CDR3 sequence: CASSYPDSNYGYTF. The DNA for the CDR3 is TGTGCCAGCAGTTACCCCGACAGTAACTATGGCTACACCTTC.

The chain combines TRBV6-1 with TRBJ1-3; TRBD1 is a possible D gene (5 bases). Germline V gene data show CDR1 as MNHNS and CDR2 as SASEGT. Trimming removed 0 bases at V and 0 bases at J, with 9 bases between. The CDR3 has 16 residues. The CDR3 sequence: CASSEAGPVSGNTIYF. The CDR3 DNA reads TGTGCCAGCAGTGAAGCGGGGCCAGTCTCTGGAAACACCATATATTTT.

V is TRBV7-9 and J is TRBJ2-7; 7 bases match TRBD1. Germline lookup yields CDR1 SEHNR and CDR2 FQNEAQ (reference sequence). Trimming at V came to 2 bases and at J to 2 bases, leaving 6 bases not matched to a gene. There are 15 residues in the CDR3. The CDR3 DNA reads as TGTGCCAGCAGCTTAACAGGGGTGAATCCCTACGAGCAGTACTTC. Residues: CASSLTGVNPYEQYF.

This chain connects TRBV12-3 or TRBV12-4 to TRBJ2-3; TRBD1 agrees at 7 bases. V gave up 5 bases and J gave up 7 bases; unmatched junction bases: 6. This CDR3 has 13 residues. The CDR3 DNA follows: TGTGCCAGCAGTCCAGGGGGTGTAAATACGCAGTATTTT. Its protein is CASSPGGVNTQYF.

The V gene is TRBV6-5, the J gene TRBJ1-2; D unresolved. The CDR3 contains 16 residues. Trimming stripped 0 bases from V and 7 bases from J, with 18 bases between. Looked up from germline, CDR1 is MNHEY and CDR2 is SVGAGI. CDR3 sequence (DNA): TGTGCCAGCAGTTACTCGAAAATTGCGGGATGGAGTGGCTACACCTTC. Protein sequence: CASSYSKIAGWSGYTF.

The chain uses TRBV4-1 and TRBJ2-4; tentative D call: TRBD2 (6 bases). CDR1 MGHRA and CDR2 YSYEKL come from the germline V gene. Trimming removed 2 bases at V and 2 bases at J, with 25 bases between. The CDR3 extends over 20 amino acids. For the CDR3, the DNA is TGCGCCAGCAGCCAACCCGTGGAGCGGGCGGGCCTAGGAACCAAAAACATTCAGTACTTC. This codes for CASSQPVERAGLGTKNIQYF.

This clone showed up just once. The V call is TRBV4-1, the J call TRBJ1-4, with TRBD1 identical over 10 bases. CDR3 length: 14 amino acids. With V trimmed by 1 base and J by 8 bases, 1 base remained unmatched. Germline V gene data show CDR1 as MGHRA and CDR2 as YSYEKL. Here the CDR3 reads CASSQGQGAEKLFF. CDR3 nucleotides: TGCGCCAGCAGCCAAGGACAGGGGGCAGAAAAACTGTTTTTT.

The table lists this clone with a few counts. The chain combines TRBV4-2 with TRBJ1-1, with 9 bases fitting TRBD1. Per germline, CDR1 LGHNA and CDR2 YNFKEQ. This CDR3 comprises 15 residues. The V segment lost 1 base and the J segment 6 bases; nucleotides outside the gene matches: 6. In DNA, the CDR3 is TGTGCCAGCAGCCAAGGGGGACAGGGAAGGGCTGAAGCTTTCTTT. It encodes CASSQGGQGRAEAFF.

The chain recombines TRBV18 with TRBJ2-7, with D perhaps matching TRBD1 (6 bases). Germline CDR1 is KGHSH and CDR2 is LQKENI. V lost 1 base to trimming and J lost 5 bases, with 15 bases between them. The CDR3 has 15 residues. In DNA form, the CDR3 reads TGTGCCAGCTCACCACGAACAGGGCGCGGAAACGAGCAGTACTTC. Translation: CASSPRTGRGNEQYF.

This chain links TRBV3-1 (or the pseudogene TRBV3-2) with TRBJ1-1; D may be TRBD1 (5 bases). Per the germline V gene, CDR1 is LGHDT and CDR2 is YNNKEL (reference sequence). The CDR3 is made up of 12 amino acids. V was cut by 6 bases and J by 3 bases, with 8 bases left in between. Written as DNA, the CDR3 is TGTGCCAGCAGTTCGACAGACACTGAAGCTTTCTTT. It yields the protein CASSSTDTEAFF.

The J gene is TRBJ2-6, the V gene TRBV11-2; TRBD2 aligns across 12 bases. This CDR3 contains 19 residues. Losses at the gene ends were 2 bases for V and 0 bases for J; bases not matched to a gene: 5. Germline values: CDR1 SGHAT, CDR2 FQNNGV. The CDR3 region has the DNA TGTGCCAGCAGCTTACTGGGACTAGCGGGCTTCTCTGGGGCCAACGTCCTGACTTTC. Translating gives CASSLLGLAGFSGANVLTF.

The chain is built from TRBV5-1 and TRBJ2-2; TRBD1 aligns across 8 bases. This CDR3 contains 15 residues. Germline trimming cut 3 bases from V and 3 bases from J; bases unmatched to any gene: 4. Germline V gene lookup returns CDR1 SGHRS and CDR2 YFSETQ. CDR3 nucleotides: TGCGCCAGCAGCTCGGGGACAGGAGACACCGGGGAGCTGTTTTTT. Translation: CASSSGTGDTGELFF.

The chain couples TRBV4-1 to TRBJ1-1; tentative D call: TRBD1 (6 bases). The CDR3 consists of 16 residues. Germline CDR1 is MGHRA and CDR2 is YSYEKL. V lost 0 bases and J 3 bases, leaving 14 bases between the germline ends. The CDR3 loop is CASSQDSLGQYTEAFF. DNA for the CDR3: TGCGCCAGCAGCCAAGATAGCCTGGGACAATACACTGAAGCTTTCTTT.

The chain couples TRBV30 to TRBJ2-2, with 9 bases matching TRBD2. This CDR3 has 19 residues. Germline V gene sequence: CDR1 GTSNPN, CDR2 SVGIG (reference sequence). J gave up 7 bases and V 3 bases, and 21 bases lay outside the gene matches. The CDR3 is CAWSGARGSSGSRIGELFF. The DNA for the CDR3 is TGTGCCTGGAGCGGGGCCCGGGGAAGTAGCGGGAGTCGCATCGGGGAGCTGTTTTTT.

The chain joins TRBV29-1 to TRBJ1-1, with D perhaps matching TRBD1 (6 bases). CDR1 and CDR2 (germline): SQVTM, ANQGSEA. The CDR3 is 14 amino acids. V lost 3 bases and J lost 3, with 14 bases in between. The DNA for the CDR3 is TGCAGCGTTGACAGGGGTAAAGGAGACACTGAAGCTTTCTTT. Protein sequence: CSVDRGKGDTEAFF. The variable domain in full, with the rest retrieved from reference TRBV29-1 and TRBJ1-1, is SAVISQKPSRDICQRGTSLTIQCQVDSQVTMMFWYRQQPGQSLTLIATANQGSEATYESGFVIDKFPISRPNLTFSTLTVSNMSPEDSSIYLCSVDRGKGDTEAFFGQGTRLTVV.

The count of this clone is one. The rearrangement joins TRBV29-1 to TRBJ2-5; 9 positions agree with TRBD1. Germline-derived CDR1 and CDR2 are SQVTM and ANQGSEA. J lost 3 bases, V lost 7 bases, and 9 bases had no gene match. This CDR3 contains 14 residues. The CDR3 DNA reads as TGCAGCGCCCCAGACAGGGGGATTGAAGAGACCCAGTACTTC. It translates to CSAPDRGIEETQYF. Full variable domain (missing parts from reference TRBV29-1 and TRBJ2-5): SAVISQKPSRDICQRGTSLTIQCQVDSQVTMMFWYRQQPGQSLTLIATANQGSEATYESGFVIDKFPISRPNLTFSTLTVSNMSPEDSSIYLCSAPDRGIEETQYFGPGTRLLVL.

This clone was seen only once. The rearrangement uses TRBV27 and TRBJ2-7, with D possibly matching TRBD2 (6 bases). Deletions cut 3 bases from V and 4 bases from J, with 19 bases between. Germline V lookup: CDR1 MNHEY, CDR2 SMNVEV (reference sequence). This CDR3 spans 16 amino acids. CDR3 sequence reads: CASSFSGGRPGYEQYF. In nucleotides, the CDR3 is TGTGCCAGCAGTTTTTCCGGGGGACGTCCGGGATACGAGCAGTACTTC.

The rearrangement uses TRBV6-5 and TRBJ1-3; D gene unclear. This CDR3 is 15 amino acids long. V was clipped by 2 bases and J by 0 bases, with 8 bases between them. The germline V gene has CDR1 MNHEY and CDR2 SVGAGI. As DNA, the CDR3 is TGTGCCAGCAGTTACCAGGCTCTCTCTGGAAACACCATATATTTT. It specifies CASSYQALSGNTIYF.

The CDR3 sequence is CASSLRDRYTDTQYF. The DNA of the CDR3 is TGTGCCAGCTCACTTCGGGACAGATACACAGATACGCAGTATTTT. This rearrangement joins TRBV18 to TRBJ2-3, with TRBD1 identical over 7 bases. Germline V gives CDR1 KGHSH, CDR2 LQKENI. This CDR3 has 15 residues. The ends lost 4 bases at V and 2 bases at J; junction bases unmatched: 6.

The chain recombines TRBV5-1 with TRBJ2-3, with a tentative D call TRBD2 (5 bases). In germline, CDR1 is SGHRS, CDR2 YFSETQ. The CDR3 covers 14 residues. Trimming took off 4 bases at V and 1 base at J, with 10 bases between the two ends. The CDR3 is CASSLSVGTDTQYF. The CDR3 region has the DNA TGCGCCAGCAGCCTTAGCGTGGGCACAGATACGCAGTATTTT. The variable domain in full, with the rest retrieved from reference TRBV5-1 and TRBJ2-3, is KAGVTQTPRYLIKTRGQQVTLSCSPISGHRSVSWYQQTPGQGLQFLFEYFSETQRNKGNFPGRFSGRQFSNSRSEMNVSTLELGDSALYLCASSLSVGTDTQYFGPGTRLTVL.